The rows below give T cell receptor beta chains drawn from one sample of a study of OX40 agonist ivuxolimab in advanced cancers. The data were produced by immunoSEQ multiplex PCR, yet TCRdb's version contains in-frame clones alone and is incomplete. There are more than 55,000 clones in the sample; around 90% occur only once, and approximately 5.4% lies in the top ten. The specimen comprised CD4+ or CD8+ T cells sorted from blood, sampled in a trial of the OX40 agonist ivuxolimab. Source of these receptors: an adult with an advanced solid tumor such as melanoma, head and neck, liver or kidney cancer. Both conserved end residues are part of each CDR3. The D gene is left open where the match is weak. Part of the rows lack a size; the others show once, few, many or a class for expanded clones.

-	-	TRBV28	TRBJ2-2	CASSFGAKLNTGELFF	TGTGCCAGCAGTTTTGGGGCGAAGTTAAACACCGGGGAGCTGTTTTTT
TRBD1	-	TRBV28	TRBJ2-7	CASSSGVGQGYEQYF	TGTGCCAGCAGCTCCGGGGTCGGACAGGGCTACGAGCAGTACTTC
TRBD2	-	TRBV29-1	TRBJ2-3	CSVVLAGGPADTQYF	TGCAGCGTTGTTCTAGCGGGGGGCCCGGCAGATACGCAGTATTTT
-	-	TRBV9	TRBJ2-3	CASSVGGVADTQYF	TGTGCCAGCAGCGTAGGGGGAGTCGCAGATACGCAGTATTTT
-	-	TRBV19	TRBJ2-5	CASSLGIGKTQYF	TGTGCCAGTAGTCTGGGGATCGGAAAGACCCAGTACTTC
-	-	TRBV2	TRBJ1-4	CASGRRQTREKLFF	TGTGCCAGCGGGAGAAGACAGACCAGGGAAAAACTGTTTTTT
-	-	TRBV6-1	TRBJ1-4	CASSLSGATNEKLFF	TGTGCCAGCAGCCTCTCAGGGGCAACTAATGAAAAACTGTTTTTT
-	-	TRBV6-6	TRBJ1-6	CASSYQENSPLHF	TGTGCCAGCAGTTACCAGGAAAATTCACCCCTCCACTTT
-	once	TRBV19	TRBJ2-1	CASSPDGPYNEQFF	TGTGCCAGTAGTCCGGACGGACCGTACAATGAGCAGTTCTTC
-	-	TRBV5-1	TRBJ2-1	CASSLDREGSEQFF	TGCGCCAGCAGCTTGGACAGGGAAGGGAGTGAGCAGTTCTTC
-	once	TRBV27	TRBJ1-2	CASSLVGQQYGYTF	TGTGCCAGCAGTTTGGTAGGGCAACAATATGGCTACACCTTC
-	-	TRBV28	TRBJ1-1	CASSFATAPLRTEAFF	TGTGCCAGCAGTTTCGCGACAGCTCCCCTTAGGACTGAAGCTTTCTTT
TRBD1	-	TRBV5-4	TRBJ1-6	CASSRRQGNSPLHF	TGTGCCAGCAGCAGGAGACAGGGTAATTCACCCCTCCACTTT
-	-	TRBV11-3	TRBJ2-3	CASKGLFTDTQYF	TGTGCCAGCAAGGGACTGTTCACAGATACGCAGTATTTT
-	-	TRBV5-6	TRBJ1-6	CASSSLDRENSPLHF	TGTGCCAGCAGCTCCCTGGACAGAGAAAATTCACCCCTCCACTTT
TRBD1	-	TRBV11-1	TRBJ2-7	CASSSESGTGGLEQYF	TGTGCCAGCAGCTCGGAGTCCGGGACAGGGGGCCTCGAGCAGTACTTC
-	few	TRBV6-6	TRBJ2-7	CASSYLSSDEQYF	TGTGCCAGCAGTTACTTATCGAGTGACGAGCAGTACTTC
-	-	TRBV18	TRBJ2-7	CASSPPAGNPYEQYF	TGTGCCAGCTCACCACCGGCTGGGAATCCCTACGAGCAGTACTTC
-	-	TRBV5-4	TRBJ1-1	CASSLQGTNTEAFF	TGTGCCAGCAGCTTACAGGGAACGAACACTGAAGCTTTCTTT
-	-	TRBV6-5	TRBJ2-7	CASSYSGRTLEQYF	TGTGCCAGCAGTTACTCGGGCAGAACCCTCGAGCAGTACTTC
TRBD1	-	TRBV6-5	TRBJ1-3	CASSPTGRNTIYF	TGTGCCAGCAGTCCGACAGGGCGGAACACCATATATTTT
TRBD2	-	TRBV6-5	TRBJ2-7	CASTTGTSAYEQYF	TGTGCCAGTACAACCGGGACTAGCGCCTACGAGCAGTACTTC
-	-	TRBV15	TRBJ2-7	CATSRAGYEGRYEQYF	TGTGCCACCAGCAGAGCAGGGTACGAGGGGCGTTACGAGCAGTACTTC
-	-	TRBV7-9	TRBJ2-2	CASSSGLQNTGELFF	TGTGCCAGCAGCTCGGGACTTCAGAACACCGGGGAGCTGTTTTTT
-	-	TRBV14	TRBJ1-2	CASSQRGNYGYTF	TGTGCCAGCAGCCAGAGGGGGAACTATGGCTACACCTTC
TRBD1	-	TRBV11-2	TRBJ2-5	CASSPRTGVETQYF	TGTGCCAGCAGCCCGAGGACAGGGGTAGAGACCCAGTACTTC
-	once	TRBV7-9	TRBJ1-2	CASSSPDSYTF	TGTGCCAGCAGCTCTCCGGACAGCTACACCTTC
-	-	TRBV5-8	TRBJ1-5	CASSFNYGSNQPQHF	TGTGCCAGCAGCTTTAATTACGGTAGCAATCAGCCCCAGCATTTT
-	-	TRBV6-5	TRBJ2-7	CASSYSGGGSYEQYF	TGTGCCAGCAGTTACTCAGGCGGCGGGTCCTACGAGCAGTACTTC
-	-	TRBV11-2	TRBJ2-3	CASSPGLEADTQYF	TGTGCCAGCAGCCCTGGACTGGAAGCTGATACGCAGTATTTT
-	-	TRBV9	TRBJ1-2	CASSVGQRTDYGYTF	TGTGCCAGCAGCGTAGGGCAGAGGACTGACTATGGCTACACCTTC
-	once	TRBV5-6	TRBJ2-1	CASSLRAVQVNEQFF	TGTGCCAGCAGCTTGAGAGCGGTTCAGGTAAATGAGCAGTTCTTC
-	-	TRBV30	TRBJ1-4	CAWREMGGTNEKLFF	TGTGCCTGGAGAGAGATGGGTGGAACTAATGAAAAACTGTTTTTT
TRBD1	-	TRBV5-4	TRBJ1-5	CASSFRQGLGSNQPQHF	TGTGCCAGCAGCTTCAGACAGGGCTTGGGAAGCAATCAGCCCCAGCATTTT
-	-	TRBV10-3	TRBJ2-7	CAISAIGQGLGEQYF	TGTGCCATCAGTGCAATCGGACAGGGACTAGGGGAGCAGTACTTC
-	-	TRBV19	TRBJ1-5	CASSIIGTPGNQPQHF	TGTGCCAGTAGTATAATAGGGACGCCAGGGAATCAGCCCCAGCATTTT
-	-	TRBV2	TRBJ1-1	CASNRERNTEAFF	TGTGCCAGCAATAGGGAGCGTAACACTGAAGCTTTCTTT
-	-	TRBV18	TRBJ2-7	CASSPQETYEQYF	TGTGCCAGCTCACCGCAGGAGACCTACGAGCAGTACTTC
-	-	TRBV6-6	TRBJ1-2	CASREQPNYGYTF	TGTGCCAGCAGAGAGCAGCCGAACTATGGCTACACCTTC
TRBD1	-	TRBV9	TRBJ1-1	CASSVSLRDRDTEAFF	TGTGCCAGCAGCGTAAGTCTGCGAGACAGGGATACTGAAGCTTTCTTT
TRBD1	-	TRBV10-2	TRBJ2-1	CASSRTGYNEQFF	TGCGCCAGCAGCCGGACAGGGTACAATGAGCAGTTCTTC
-	-	TRBV28	TRBJ1-5	CASSLGGPWGQPQHF	TGTGCCAGCAGCCTGGGAGGGCCCTGGGGTCAGCCCCAGCATTTT
TRBD1	-	TRBV18	TRBJ1-2	CASSGTAGYGYTF	TGTGCCAGCTCTGGGACAGCCGGTTATGGCTACACCTTC
-	-	TRBV6-5	TRBJ2-3	CASSYGRPGDTQYF	TGTGCCAGCAGTTACGGTCGGCCCGGAGATACGCAGTATTTT
-	-	TRBV7-3	TRBJ2-1	CASSLKTPSSYNEQFF	TGTGCCAGCAGCTTAAAAACCCCGAGCTCCTACAATGAGCAGTTCTTC
-	-	TRBV10-1	TRBJ2-1	CASSDRDEQFF	TGCGCCAGCAGTGACCGAGATGAGCAGTTCTTC
-	-	TRBV18	TRBJ1-2	CASSLGLAYGYTF	TGTGCCAGCTCACTGGGTCTTGCCTATGGCTACACCTTC
TRBD1	-	TRBV6-6	TRBJ1-5	CASYGQAGQPQHF	TGTGCCAGTTACGGACAGGCGGGCCAGCCCCAGCATTTT
-	-	TRBV10-1	TRBJ1-5	CASSESADYQPQHF	TGCGCCAGCAGTGAGTCGGCAGATTATCAGCCCCAGCATTTT
TRBD1	-	TRBV5-1	TRBJ1-1	CASSWTGANTEAFF	TGCGCCAGCAGCTGGACAGGGGCGAACACTGAAGCTTTCTTT
TRBD2	-	TRBV7-2	TRBJ2-7	CASSSFYKSSGEGEQYF	TGTGCCAGCAGCTCGTTCTACAAATCTAGCGGGGAAGGCGAGCAGTACTTC
TRBD2	-	TRBV10-1	TRBJ2-7	CASSERAGTTYESYEQYF	TGCGCCAGCAGTGAGAGGGCAGGGACTACCTACGAGTCCTACGAGCAGTACTTC
TRBD1	-	TRBV25-1	TRBJ2-2	CASSGGQGATGELFF	TGTGCCAGCAGTGGCGGCCAGGGGGCGACCGGGGAGCTGTTTTTT
TRBD2	-	TRBV28	TRBJ2-3	CASTLGGGGTDTQYF	TGTGCCAGCACCCTCGGGGGGGGCGGAACAGATACGCAGTATTTT
-	-	TRBV15	TRBJ1-3	CATSTFSQGNTIYF	TGTGCCACCAGCACCTTTTCTCAGGGAAACACCATATATTTT
TRBD1	-	TRBV10-3	TRBJ2-1	CAISRTGSNEQFF	TGTGCCATCAGCAGGACAGGGTCCAATGAGCAGTTCTTC
-	-	TRBV29-1	TRBJ1-5	CSVGGDSNQPQHF	TGCAGCGTCGGTGGGGACAGCAATCAGCCCCAGCATTTT
-	-	TRBV7-3	TRBJ1-1	CASSLSQNTEAFF	TGTGCCAGCAGCTTATCCCAGAACACTGAAGCTTTCTTT
TRBD1	-	TRBV6-5	TRBJ1-5	CASRTTRTGVQPQHF	TGTGCCAGCCGGACTACTAGGACAGGCGTTCAGCCCCAGCATTTT